The 18 T cell receptor beta chains listed next were all sequenced from one sample in a study of cytomegalovirus exposure and HLA in healthy donors. Data came from immunoSEQ multiplex PCR; TCRdb stores just in-frame clones and leaves some out. Of 55,000 to 75,000 clones listed, approximately 94% are singletons. The sequenced sample consisted of PBMCs. All receptors come from a man younger than 30 in good health and CMV-seropositive.

The rearrangement uses TRBV19 and TRBJ2-3; 13 bases line up with TRBD2. CDR1 is LNHDA, CDR2 SQIVND, per germline (reference sequence). The ends lost 2 bases at V and 5 bases at J; junction bases unmatched: 1. The CDR3 length is 15 residues. For the CDR3, the DNA is TGTGCCAGTAGTATAACTAGCGGGGGGGGAGATACGCAGTATTTT. Encoded protein: CASSITSGGGDTQYF.

The chain links TRBV7-2 to TRBJ2-7; the match to TRBD2 covers 7 bases. V was clipped by 4 bases and J by 7 bases; unmatched bases: 7. The CDR3 spans 13 residues. CDR1 and CDR2 (germline): SGHTA, FQGNSA. The CDR3 DNA is TGTGCCAGCAGCTCGGGGACTACCCTAGAGCAGTACTTC. Translating it yields CASSSGTTLEQYF.

The rearrangement links TRBV4-1 to TRBJ2-7, with D possibly being TRBD2 (5 bases). With 5 bases removed from V and 1 base from J, the gap between germline ends came to 15 bases. The CDR3 extends over 15 amino acids. The germline V gene encodes CDR1 MGHRA and CDR2 YSYEKL. The CDR3 protein is CASSRTGIGSYEQYF. The CDR3 DNA reads TGCGCCAGCAGCAGAACCGGGATTGGGTCCTACGAGCAGTACTTC.

This rearrangement joins TRBV27 to TRBJ2-3; TRBD1 is a possible D gene (6 bases). There are 18 residues in the CDR3. Trimming left V 8 bases short and J 1 base short, with 25 bases between. Germline assignment: CDR1 MNHEY and CDR2 SMNVEV (reference sequence). CDR3 DNA: TGTGCCAGCTACCCCCGTTCGGGGACACTTGAACGCACAGATACGCAGTATTTT. This codes for CASYPRSGTLERTDTQYF.

The chain links TRBV6-6 to TRBJ1-3; 7 positions agree with TRBD1. Germline CDR1 reads MNHNY; CDR2 reads SVGAGI (reference sequence). The trim removed 4 bases at V and 0 bases at J, leaving 0 bases unmatched. The length of the CDR3 is 14 residues. Here the CDR3 DNA reads TGTGCCAGCAGTTGGGACAGCTCTGGAAACACCATATATTTT. Its translation is CASSWDSSGNTIYF.

V usage is TRBV2 and J usage is TRBJ1-5; perhaps TRBD1 as D (5 bases). Trimming left V 2 bases short and J 7 bases short, with 18 bases between. CDR1 SNHLY and CDR2 FYNNEI come from the germline V gene. The CDR3 contains 16 residues. The CDR3 spells CASSEKGTLGRQPQHF. The CDR3 bases are TGTGCCAGCAGTGAAAAAGGGACGCTAGGGAGGCAGCCCCAGCATTTT.

The chain is built from TRBV10-3 and TRBJ2-7; 10 bases line up with TRBD2. Germline V CDR1 and CDR2: ENHRY, SYGVKD. V was pared by 4 bases and J by 4 bases, with 4 bases of the junction left unmatched. This CDR3 has 14 residues. The CDR3 loop reads CAISASGGAYEQYF. CDR3 DNA sequence: TGTGCCATCAGTGCCAGCGGGGGGGCTTACGAGCAGTACTTC.

This clone was recorded only once. The chain joins TRBV7-8 to TRBJ1-6; 9 bases agree with TRBD1. V shed 4 bases and J 7 bases; nucleotides not matched to a gene: 11. This CDR3 has 17 amino acids. Per germline, CDR1 SGHVS and CDR2 FQNEAQ. In DNA, the CDR3 is TGTGCCAGCAGCTCACAAAGAGGGACAGGGATAAATTCACCCCTCCACTTT. Translating gives CASSSQRGTGINSPLHF.

A single count supports this clone. A junction boundary mismatches the germline segment, possibly from a read error. This rearrangement joins TRBV6-1 to TRBJ2-7; 11 bases align to TRBD2. This CDR3 contains 15 residues. Looked up from germline, CDR1 is MNHNS and CDR2 is SASEGT. CDR3 bases: TGTGCCATCAGTGAGTTTACTAGCGGGAGCTATAAGCAGTACTTC. It is translated as CAISEFTSGSYKQYF.

Here the CDR3 DNA reads TGTGCCTGGAGTGGAAGTGGGGGGGCCATAGATACGCAGTATTTT. Its translation is CAWSGSGGAIDTQYF. The V and J genes are TRBV30 and TRBJ2-3; tentative D call: TRBD2 (7 bases). Trimming took 1 base from V and 5 from J, leaving 16 bases between them. CDR3 length: 15 residues. Germline V lookup: CDR1 GTSNPN, CDR2 SVGIG (reference sequence).

The V gene is TRBV11-2, the J gene TRBJ2-5, with a tentative D call TRBD2 (5 bases). The length of the CDR3 is 16 residues. Per germline, CDR1 SGHAT and CDR2 FQNNGV. Trimming took off 1 base at V and 5 bases at J, with 17 bases between the two ends. The CDR3 nucleotides are TGTGCCAGCAGCTTAGTTTCATCTGGGAGAGACGAGACCCAGTACTTC. Its translation is CASSLVSSGRDETQYF. Full variable domain (remainder filled in from reference TRBV11-2 and TRBJ2-5): EAGVAQSPRYKIIEKRQSVAFWCNPISGHATLYWYQQILGQGPKLLIQFQNNGVVDDSQLPKDRFSAERLKGVDSTLKIQPAKLEDSAVYLCASSLVSSGRDETQYFGPGTRLLVL.

The rearrangement uses TRBV6-5 and TRBJ1-1, with 7 bases aligning to TRBD1. Germline values: CDR1 MNHEY, CDR2 SVGAGI. The CDR3 covers 13 residues. V trimming: 6 bases; J trimming: 4 bases; junction bases outside the gene matches: 5. The CDR3 here is CASSSGGGTEAFF. In DNA form, the CDR3 reads TGTGCCAGCAGCTCAGGGGGAGGCACTGAAGCTTTCTTT.

V and J are TRBV11-3 and TRBJ2-7, with a tentative D call TRBD1 (5 bases). This CDR3 has 14 residues. Germline loops: CDR1 SGHNT, CDR2 YENEEA. Trimming shortened V by 1 base and J by 5 bases, and 12 bases separated the two germline ends. CDR3 residues: CASSLGRTSDEQYF. Written as DNA, the CDR3 is TGTGCCAGCAGCTTAGGACGGACATCAGACGAGCAGTACTTC. Using reference TRBV11-3 and TRBJ2-7 for the parts outside the CDR3, the full variable domain is EAGVVQSPRYKIIEKKQPVAFWCNPISGHNTLYWYLQNLGQGPELLIRYENEEAVDDSQLPKDRFSAERLKGVDSTLKIQPAELGDSAVYLCASSLGRTSDEQYFGPGTRLTVT.

The rearrangement links TRBV5-1 to TRBJ2-1; D is possibly TRBD1 (5 bases). CDR1 and CDR2 from the germline V gene are SGHRS and YFSETQ. This CDR3 is 15 amino acids long. V dropped 0 bases and J dropped 2 bases, with 9 bases sitting between them. The CDR3 sequence is CASSLEGVPYNEQFF. The CDR3 DNA reads TGCGCCAGCAGCTTGGAAGGGGTTCCCTACAATGAGCAGTTCTTC.

The gene calls are TRBV28 and TRBJ1-4; D remains unclear. CDR1 is MDHEN, CDR2 SYDVKM, per germline. The CDR3 is made up of 14 amino acids. Trimming took 2 bases from V and 8 from J, leaving 12 bases between them. CDR3 bases: TGTGCCAGCAGTTTAAGACTATCCGGGGAAAAACTGTTTTTT. This gives the protein CASSLRLSGEKLFF.

The chain has TRBV7-9 and TRBJ2-2; D remains ambiguous. There are 15 residues in the CDR3. CDR1 and CDR2 (germline): SEHNR, FQNEAQ (reference sequence). V shed 5 bases and J shed 4 bases, with 14 bases lying between them. The CDR3 bases are TGTGCCAGCAGCCCCCCCCAGGCTACCACCGGGGAGCTGTTTTTT. Its protein product is CASSPPQATTGELFF.

The CDR3 nucleotides read TGCGCCAGCAGCCCCAGGACTAGCGGCCAAGAGACCCAGTACTTC. Amino acids: CASSPRTSGQETQYF. V gene TRBV5-1 combines with J gene TRBJ2-5, with 10 nucleotides matching TRBD2. Per the germline V gene, CDR1 is SGHRS and CDR2 is YFSETQ. The CDR3 sequence is 15 residues long. V trimming: 4 bases; J trimming: 1 base; junction bases outside the gene matches: 4.

The V and J genes are TRBV7-2 and TRBJ1-5; D remains ambiguous. Per germline, CDR1 SGHTA and CDR2 FQGNSA. This CDR3 comprises 12 residues. Between the trimmed V and J ends, which lost 1 base and 6 bases, there was a span of 4 bases. The CDR3 sequence: CASSLDTQPQHF. The CDR3 bases are TGTGCCAGCAGCTTAGACACTCAGCCCCAGCATTTT. Together with reference TRBV7-2 and TRBJ1-5, the CDR3 gives the full variable domain: GAGVSQSPSNKVTEKGKDVELRCDPISGHTALYWYRQSLGQGLEFLIYFQGNSAPDKSGLPSDRFSAERTGGSVSTLTIQRTQQEDSAVYLCASSLDTQPQHFGDGTRLSIL.